This T cell receptor beta chain was found in a study of human T cells and chemical hapten exposure. About the research overall: Small volume differences among pooled libraries mainly caused per-sample TCR yield variation.

This clonotype was seen many times. TCRdb redid the calling of the 5' RACE reads with MiXCR, one entry per CDR3 protein. Seen here are about 140,000 distinct CDR3 sequences, around 4.1% observed once, and the top ten hold 1.2% to 1.5%. The ends were cut back, 3 bases at V and 3 bases at J, with 11 bases in the middle. The CDR3 covers 14 residues. CDR1 is KGHSH and CDR2 is LQKENI in the germline V gene. The authors' total RNA extraction used unfractionated whole blood. This sequence joins TRBV18 and TRBJ1-2; possible D gene TRBD1, 5 bases. The clonotype comes from a female donor in good health. The CDR3 DNA reads TGTGCCAGCTCACCCGGGGGACTGGACTATGGCTACACCTTC. Encoded protein: CASSPGGLDYGYTF.